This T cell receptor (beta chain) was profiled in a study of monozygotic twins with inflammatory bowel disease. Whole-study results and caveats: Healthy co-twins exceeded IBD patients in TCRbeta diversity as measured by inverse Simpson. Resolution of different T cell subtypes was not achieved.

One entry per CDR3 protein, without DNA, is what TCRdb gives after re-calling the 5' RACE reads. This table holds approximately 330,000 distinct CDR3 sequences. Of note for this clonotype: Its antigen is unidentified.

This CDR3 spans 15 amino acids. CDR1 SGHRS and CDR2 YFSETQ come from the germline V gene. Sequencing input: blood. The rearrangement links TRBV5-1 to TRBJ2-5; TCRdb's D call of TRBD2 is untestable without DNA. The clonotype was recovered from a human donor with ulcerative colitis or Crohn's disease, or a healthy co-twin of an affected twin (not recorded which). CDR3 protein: CASSLAWGPQETQYF.